What follows are 14 T cell receptor beta chains derived from one specimen sequenced in a study of blood T cells in healthy people across ages. Primed by a sample-barcoded 5' primer and a J-beta primer mix, a second PCR proceeded for roughly 7 to 11 cycles. TCRdb re-analysed the 5' RACE reads in MiXCR, keeping a single row per CDR3 protein. The table lists roughly 860,000 distinct CDR3 sequences, 62% of them singletons. Sequences were obtained from blood. The receptors were gathered from a man aged 25 to 40 in good health.

V is TRBV29-1 and J is TRBJ1-2; D perhaps matches TRBD1 (5 bases). V lost 6 bases and J lost 3, with 14 bases in between. The CDR3 loop spans 13 amino acids. Per germline, CDR1 SQVTM and CDR2 ANQGSEA. The CDR3: CSVVHRRDYGYTF. The CDR3 DNA follows: TGCAGCGTCGTCCACAGGAGGGACTATGGCTACACCTTC.

The chain combines TRBV4-3 with TRBJ2-4, with D unresolved. This CDR3 is 14 amino acids long. With 0 bases removed from V and 13 bases from J, the gap between germline ends came to 16 bases. Germline CDR1 and CDR2: LGHNA and YSLEER. In DNA, the CDR3 is TGCGCCAGCAGCCAAGACGAGGCTGTTGGGATGCAGTACTTC. Its protein product is CASSQDEAVGMQYF.

V usage is TRBV20-1 and J usage is TRBJ2-3; 7 bases are shared with TRBD1. Germline assignment: CDR1 DFQATT and CDR2 SNEGSKA (reference sequence). J lost 2 bases, V lost 6 bases, and 8 bases had no gene match. The CDR3 totals 14 residues. Written as DNA, the CDR3 is TGCAGTGCCCAACCCGGGACAGTCACAGATACGCAGTATTTT. Its protein is CSAQPGTVTDTQYF.

Concerning this clonotype itself: One end of the junction varies from germline; a read error may be responsible. The chain has TRBV29-1 and TRBJ2-5; 10 bases are shared with TRBD1. Per the germline V gene, CDR1 is SQVTM and CDR2 is ANQGSEA. CDR3 length: 16 residues. CDR3 protein: CSVEAGGTGVFETLYF. CDR3 in DNA: TGCAGCGTTGAAGCTGGAGGGACAGGGGTGTTCGAGACCCTGTACTTC. Looking up the rest from reference TRBV29-1 and TRBJ2-5 gives the full variable domain: SAVISQKPSRDICQRGTSLTIQCQVDSQVTMMFWYRQQPGQSLTLIATANQGSEATYESGFVIDKFPISRPNLTFSTLTVSNMSPEDSSIYLCSVEAGGTGVFETLYFGPGTRLLVL.

The chain recombines TRBV14 with TRBJ2-5, with D possibly called TRBD1 or TRBD2 (5 bases each). The CDR3 has 13 amino acids. V lost 2 bases, J lost 11 bases, and 15 bases lay in between. Germline V gene data show CDR1 as SGHDN and CDR2 as FVKESK. The CDR3: CASSQLGTPGQYF. CDR3 bases: TGTGCCAGCAGCCAACTAGGGACGCCTGGGCAGTACTTC.

This clonotype was seen only once. The chain couples TRBV3-1 to TRBJ2-2; D remains unclear. This CDR3 is built from 14 residues. From germline, CDR1 is LGHDT and CDR2 YNNKEL (reference sequence). Trimming left V 0 bases short and J 5 bases short, with 7 bases between. CDR3 sequence reads: CASSQDPGTGELFF. For the CDR3, the DNA is TGTGCCAGCAGCCAAGATCCTGGAACCGGGGAGCTGTTTTTT.

J is TRBJ2-1 and V is TRBV15, with D unresolved. From germline, CDR1 is LNHNV and CDR2 YYDKDF (reference sequence). The V gene lost 0 bases and the J gene lost 9 bases, with 15 bases spanning the gap. There are 15 residues in the CDR3. The CDR3 sequence: CATSRDRTAAGEQFF. In DNA, the CDR3 is TGTGCCACCAGCAGAGATAGGACGGCCGCAGGTGAGCAGTTCTTC.

The chain links TRBV6-5 to TRBJ2-1, with unresolved D. The CDR3 extends over 17 amino acids. V was pared by 0 bases and J by 0 bases, with 12 bases between. Germline assignment: CDR1 MNHEY and CDR2 SVGAGI. CDR3 nucleotides: TGTGCCAGCAGTTACTCGAGTGGGCATAGCTCCTACAATGAGCAGTTCTTC. This encodes CASSYSSGHSSYNEQFF.

The chain is built from TRBV2 and TRBJ2-5; a weak D match, TRBD2 (6 bases). The DNA end lines up better with TRBJ2-7; the J call may be wrong. Germline-derived CDR1 and CDR2 are SNHLY and FYNNEI. The CDR3 totals 16 residues. The CDR3 spells CASQSRTNPYVYEQYF. CDR3 nucleotide sequence: TGTGCCAGCCAGTCCCGGACTAACCCTTATGTCTACGAGCAGTACTTC.

The chain combines TRBV6-1 with TRBJ2-1, with D possibly TRBD2 on 6 matching bases. V was trimmed by 3 bases and J by 5 bases, leaving 11 bases between them. CDR3 length: 14 amino acids. CDR1 MNHNS and CDR2 SASEGT come from the germline V gene. In DNA, the CDR3 is TGTGCCAGCAGTGAGGAGGGGTTCCACAATGAGCAGTTCTTC. It is translated as CASSEEGFHNEQFF.

CDR3 DNA sequence: TGTGCCAGCAGCGAGGAGCGGGGATACAATGAGCAGTTCTTC. It translates to CASSEERGYNEQFF. The V and J genes are TRBV12-3 or TRBV12-4 and TRBJ2-1; 7 bases match TRBD2. There are 14 residues in the CDR3. Germline trimming cut 6 bases from V and 4 bases from J; bases unmatched to any gene: 6.

The chain has TRBV9 and TRBJ1-4; the D gene is possibly TRBD1 (5 bases). Germline loops: CDR1 SGDLS, CDR2 YYNGEE. Trimming shortened V by 0 bases and J by 6 bases, and 12 bases separated the two germline ends. The CDR3 consists of 15 residues. The CDR3 loop is CASSVAPGSHEKLFF. The CDR3, as DNA: TGTGCCAGCAGCGTAGCCCCAGGGTCCCATGAAAAACTGTTTTTT.

The chain employs TRBV6-2 or TRBV6-3 and TRBJ2-1; a weak D match, TRBD1 (6 bases). Trimming cost V 0 bases and J 0 bases, with 15 bases left between them. The CDR3 runs to 18 residues. Germline CDR1 MNHEY, CDR2 SVGEGT. The CDR3 coding sequence is TGTGCCAGCAGTTACTCGCTTGGACAGCCAAGCTCCTACAATGAGCAGTTCTTC. The encoded protein is CASSYSLGQPSSYNEQFF.

This clonotype has a handful of counts. The gene calls are TRBV15 and TRBJ2-1, with unresolved D. The CDR3 spans 13 residues. The V end was cut by 6 bases, the J end by 6 bases, with 12 bases between. Germline CDR1 is LNHNV and CDR2 is YYDKDF (reference sequence). The CDR3 reads CATRGLVPNEQFF. CDR3 DNA sequence: TGTGCCACCAGGGGCCTGGTCCCCAATGAGCAGTTCTTC.